These T cell receptor beta chains were read from a single sample in a study of cytomegalovirus exposure and HLA in healthy donors. Using immunoSEQ multiplex PCR, the repertoire was profiled, and TCRdb retains in-frame clones only, with some absent. This sample has 150,000 to 200,000 clones; roughly 76% occur once, and the top ten carry 6.3%. Sequencing was carried out using PBMCs. The receptors were gathered from a man aged 35 to 55 in good health and CMV-seropositive. Both conserved end residues are part of each CDR3. A D gene is named only where the DNA matches it firmly. For some rows the clone size is stated as once, few or many, or as a class when expanded; others skip it.

v_gene	d_gene	abundance	j_gene	CDR3aa	CDR3nt
TRBV2	NA	NA	TRBJ1-2	CASSDRANYGYTF	TGTGCCAGCAGCGATAGAGCTAACTATGGCTACACCTTC
TRBV5-4	NA	NA	TRBJ2-3	CASSLAGRGSDTQYF	TGTGCCAGCAGCTTGGCCGGGCGGGGCTCAGATACGCAGTATTTT
TRBV6-6	TRBD2	NA	TRBJ2-5	CASSYPTGGQETQYF	TGTGCCAGCAGTTACCCCACGGGGGGCCAAGAGACCCAGTACTTC
TRBV2	TRBD1	NA	TRBJ2-7	CASRRDSQSWVYEQYF	TGTGCCAGCAGAAGGGACAGTCAATCGTGGGTCTACGAGCAGTACTTC
TRBV30	NA	once	TRBJ2-7	CAWSDGGIGEQYF	TGTGCCTGGAGTGATGGAGGGATCGGCGAGCAGTACTTC
TRBV7-2	NA	NA	TRBJ2-3	CASSTTRGVTQYF	TGTGCCAGCAGCACCACCCGGGGTGTTACGCAGTATTTT
TRBV29-1	TRBD1	NA	TRBJ2-2	CSVPTGGSNTGELFF	TGCAGCGTACCGACAGGGGGCTCGAACACCGGGGAGCTGTTTTTT
TRBV5-1	TRBD1	NA	TRBJ1-1	CASSPLTGTNTEAFF	TGCGCCAGCAGCCCACTGACAGGGACGAACACTGAAGCTTTCTTT
TRBV9	NA	NA	TRBJ2-5	CASSVDGGLRKGETQYF	TGTGCCAGCAGCGTAGACGGCGGGCTCAGGAAAGGCGAGACCCAGTACTTC
TRBV7-2	NA	NA	TRBJ2-7	CASSPGSYEQYF	TGTGCCAGCAGCCCAGGCTCCTACGAGCAGTACTTC
TRBV6-6	TRBD1	NA	TRBJ2-5	CASSFRDRVETQYF	TGTGCCAGCAGTTTCCGGGACAGGGTTGAGACCCAGTACTTC
TRBV4-1	TRBD1	NA	TRBJ1-1	CASSQDLQGGTEAFF	TGCGCCAGCAGCCAAGATCTCCAGGGGGGCACTGAAGCTTTCTTT
TRBV30	NA	NA	TRBJ1-3	CAWSVQVRSSGNTIYF	TGTGCCTGGAGTGTACAGGTCCGCTCGTCTGGAAACACCATATATTTT
TRBV21-1	NA	NA	TRBJ1-1	CASSKGPDLNTEAFF	TGTGCCAGCAGCAAAGGGCCAGACTTGAACACTGAAGCTTTCTTT
TRBV30	NA	NA	TRBJ1-3	CAWSLGGWDTIYF	TGTGCCTGGAGTCTTGGGGGGTGGGACACCATATATTTT
TRBV21-1	NA	NA	TRBJ1-1	CASSSWRMNTEAFF	TGTGCCAGCAGCTCCTGGAGGATGAACACTGAAGCTTTCTTT
TRBV10-1	TRBD1	NA	TRBJ2-7	CASSRDSSYEQYF	TGCGCCAGCAGTAGGGACAGCTCCTACGAGCAGTACTTC
TRBV5-6	NA	NA	TRBJ2-7	CASSPKRAAGYEQYF	TGTGCCAGCAGCCCCAAGCGGGCTGCTGGCTACGAGCAGTACTTC
TRBV5-1	NA	NA	TRBJ1-2	CASSLRGSGNYGYTF	TGCGCCAGCAGCTTAAGGGGTAGTGGAAACTATGGCTACACCTTC
TRBV7-3	TRBD1	NA	TRBJ2-7	CASSFQGAKQYF	TGTGCCAGCAGCTTCCAGGGGGCAAAGCAGTACTTC
TRBV6-5	NA	NA	TRBJ2-3	CASSYDYTDTQYF	TGTGCCAGCAGTTACGACTACACAGATACGCAGTATTTT
TRBV28	TRBD1	NA	TRBJ1-5	CASSLEGAKNQPQHF	TGTGCCAGCAGTTTAGAGGGGGCGAAGAATCAGCCCCAGCATTTT
TRBV7-2	NA	NA	TRBJ2-7	CASSFLPGGNEAYEQYF	TGTGCCAGCAGCTTTCTTCCAGGGGGGAATGAAGCCTACGAGCAGTACTTC
TRBV5-1	NA	NA	TRBJ1-4	CASSLARVGGRNEKLFF	TGCGCCAGCAGCTTGGCGAGGGTCGGTGGGCGTAATGAAAAACTGTTTTTT
TRBV15	NA	few	TRBJ1-5	CATSRNRGNQPQHF	TGTGCCACCAGCAGGAATAGGGGAAATCAGCCCCAGCATTTT
TRBV4-3	NA	NA	TRBJ1-2	CASSQDRVSNYGYTF	TGCGCCAGCAGCCAAGACAGGGTTTCGAACTATGGCTACACCTTC
TRBV27	NA	NA	TRBJ1-5	CASSPAGGHQPQHF	TGTGCCAGCAGTCCTGCAGGTGGTCATCAGCCCCAGCATTTT
TRBV7-8	NA	NA	TRBJ1-1	CASSLGGSNTEAFF	TGTGCCAGCAGCTTGGGGGGGTCAAACACTGAAGCTTTCTTT
TRBV10-1	TRBD1	few	TRBJ1-1	CASSGTGGTEAFF	TGCGCCAGCAGTGGAACAGGGGGCACTGAAGCTTTCTTT
TRBV9	TRBD2	NA	TRBJ2-1	CASSVGGLAGDYNEQFF	TGTGCCAGCAGCGTAGGGGGGCTAGCGGGGGATTACAATGAGCAGTTCTTC
TRBV6-5	NA	NA	TRBJ2-7	CASSPAPREQYF	TGTGCCAGCAGTCCCGCACCCCGGGAGCAGTACTTC
TRBV7-2	TRBD1	NA	TRBJ1-3	CASSRSHRGDRGNTIYF	TGTGCCAGCAGCCGATCCCACAGGGGAGATAGGGGAAACACCATATATTTT
TRBV7-9	TRBD2	NA	TRBJ2-5	CASSFRKGLAGDQETQYF	TGTGCCAGCAGCTTTCGGAAGGGACTAGCGGGGGACCAAGAGACCCAGTACTTC
TRBV29-1	TRBD2	NA	TRBJ2-1	CSVIYGSGGSSYNEQFF	TGCAGCGTTATTTATGGGAGCGGGGGGTCCTCCTACAATGAGCAGTTCTTC
TRBV11-2	TRBD2	once	TRBJ2-3	CASSDRLAGRTDTQYF	TGTGCCAGCAGCGACAGACTAGCGGGGCGCACAGATACGCAGTATTTT